This TCR beta chain was documented in a study of vaccination and CD4 T cells after COVID-19. Across the study: Overlapping spike pools from SARS-CoV-2 and HCoV-NL63, HCoV-OC43 and HCoV-229E served as culture stimuli. Broader study findings: Analysis of convalescent patients found that 304 of 307 vaccine-specific clones were spike mono-reactive. A median of around 86% of reactive clones, in convalescent patients, became evident only post-vaccination.

The ends were cut back, 4 bases at V and 0 bases at J, with 13 bases in the middle. The CDR3 spans 16 residues. Germline V gene lookup returns CDR1 SGHAT and CDR2 FQNNGV. At the Johns Hopkins FTIC core, DNA taken from cultured CD4+ T cells was sequenced by way of the Oncomine TCR Beta short-read assay. TCRdb analysed the PCR reads with MiXCR anew, one entry per CDR3 protein. The data hold some 11,000 distinct CDR3 sequences, with about 33% observed a single time. Concerning this clonotype itself: What it binds is not known.

Treatment reported: approximately 9-day PBMC culture with coronavirus spike peptide pools or control peptides (ViraFEST assay). Material: CD4+ T cells from blood, cultured in vitro, obtained after SARS-CoV-2 vaccination. The J gene is TRBJ1-3, the V gene TRBV11-2; maybe TRBD1 (5 bases). This clonotype was sampled from a human donor who had recovered from COVID-19. The chain's CDR3 is CASSSPRGGSGNTIYF. The CDR3 DNA follows: TGTGCCAGCAGCTCACCACGGGGGGGCTCTGGAAACACCATATATTTT.